Shown below are 5 T cell receptor beta chains from a single sample sequenced in a study of blood T cell repertoires in COVID-19. Clones were sequenced by immunoSEQ multiplex PCR, and TCRdb holds only the in-frame ones, with some missing. The table lists approximately 220,000 clones, about 88% of them singletons. The source material was PBMCs or T cells enriched from blood (not recorded which). The source of these receptors is a woman in her thirties who had recovered from COVID-19.

CDR3 sequence (DNA): TGTGCCAGCAGCTTAGCAGGGACAGGGGCTTCCGGAAACACCATATATTTT. Its protein product is CASSLAGTGASGNTIYF. The chain combines TRBV7-2 with TRBJ1-3, with 10 bases aligning to TRBD1. Germline V gene sequence: CDR1 SGHTA, CDR2 FQGNSA. The CDR3 is 17 residues long. Trimming removed 0 bases from V and 4 bases from J; junction bases left unmatched: 6.

The chain is built from TRBV3-1 (or the pseudogene TRBV3-2) and TRBJ2-7, with D perhaps TRBD2 (6 bases). The CDR3 contains 15 residues. V was clipped by 4 bases and J by 1 base, with 14 bases between them. Germline V gene sequence: CDR1 LGHDT, CDR2 YNNKEL (reference sequence). The CDR3 nucleotides are TGTGCCAGCAGCCCAGCGGGTGGGCCTTCCTACGAGCAGTACTTC. Amino acid sequence: CASSPAGGPSYEQYF.

This chain uses TRBV5-4 with TRBJ2-5, with 8 nucleotides matching TRBD1. Germline-derived CDR1 and CDR2 are SGHNT and YYREEE (reference sequence). There are 16 residues in the CDR3. With 7 bases clipped from V and 5 bases from J, the junction kept 16 bases outside the gene matches. CDR3 in DNA: TGTGCCAGCGGCTCCGGGACAGGCGGCCGGGGTGAGACCCAGTACTTC. Protein sequence: CASGSGTGGRGETQYF. Full variable domain (rest looked up from reference TRBV5-4 and TRBJ2-5): ETGVTQSPTHLIKTRGQQVTLRCSSQSGHNTVSWYQQALGQGPQFIFQYYREEENGRGNFPPRFSGLQFPNYSSELNVNALELDDSALYLCASGSGTGGRGETQYFGPGTRLLVL.

CDR3 amino acids: CASSEYSGGRDTEAFF. DNA for the CDR3: TGTGCCAGCAGTGAATATTCGGGGGGAAGGGACACTGAAGCTTTCTTT. This chain connects TRBV25-1 to TRBJ1-1; D is possibly TRBD1 (5 bases). V was cut by 0 bases and J by 3 bases, with 14 bases left in between. The CDR3 covers 16 residues. Per the germline V gene, CDR1 is MGHDK and CDR2 is SYGVNS.

J is TRBJ1-2 and V is TRBV4-1, with D possibly being TRBD1 (6 bases). The CDR3 spans 16 residues. The germline gives CDR1 MGHRA, CDR2 YSYEKL. Trimming left V 2 bases short and J 3 bases short, with 16 bases between. CDR3 DNA sequence: TGCGCCAGCAGCCAACCCGGGACACCTGAGGACTATGGCTACACCTTC. Translating gives CASSQPGTPEDYGYTF.